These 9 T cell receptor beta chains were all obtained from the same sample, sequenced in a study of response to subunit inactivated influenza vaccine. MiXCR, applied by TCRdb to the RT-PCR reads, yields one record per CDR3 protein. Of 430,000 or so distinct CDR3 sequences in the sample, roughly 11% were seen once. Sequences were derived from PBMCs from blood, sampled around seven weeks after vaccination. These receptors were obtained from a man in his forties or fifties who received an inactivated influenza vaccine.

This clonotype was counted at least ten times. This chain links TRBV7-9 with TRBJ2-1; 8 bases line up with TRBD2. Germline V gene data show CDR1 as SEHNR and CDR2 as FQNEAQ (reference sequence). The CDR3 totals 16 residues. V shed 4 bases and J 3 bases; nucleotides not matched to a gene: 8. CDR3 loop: CASSSSGGSYYNEQFF. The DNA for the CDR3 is TGTGCCAGCAGCTCCAGCGGGGGTTCATACTACAATGAGCAGTTCTTC.

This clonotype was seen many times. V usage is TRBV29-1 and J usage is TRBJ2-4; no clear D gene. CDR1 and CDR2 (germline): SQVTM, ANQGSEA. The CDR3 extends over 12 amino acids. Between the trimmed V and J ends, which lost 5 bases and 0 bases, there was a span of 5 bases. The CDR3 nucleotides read TGCAGCGTTCGTTTAGCCAAAAACATTCAGTACTTC. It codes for CSVRLAKNIQYF.

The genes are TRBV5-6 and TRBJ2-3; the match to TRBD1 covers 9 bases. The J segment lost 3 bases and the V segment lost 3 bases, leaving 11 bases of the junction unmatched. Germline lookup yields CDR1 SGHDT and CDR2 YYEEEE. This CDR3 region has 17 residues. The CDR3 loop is CASSSPGTGIGTDTQYF. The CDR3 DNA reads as TGTGCCAGCAGCTCACCCGGGACAGGGATTGGGACAGATACGCAGTATTTT.

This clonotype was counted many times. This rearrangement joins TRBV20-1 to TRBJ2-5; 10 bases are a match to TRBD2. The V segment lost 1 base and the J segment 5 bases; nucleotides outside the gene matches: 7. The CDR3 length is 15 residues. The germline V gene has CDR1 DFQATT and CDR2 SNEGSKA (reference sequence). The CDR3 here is CSARASSGGRETQYF. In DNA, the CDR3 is TGCAGTGCTAGAGCCTCTAGCGGGGGACGTGAGACCCAGTACTTC.

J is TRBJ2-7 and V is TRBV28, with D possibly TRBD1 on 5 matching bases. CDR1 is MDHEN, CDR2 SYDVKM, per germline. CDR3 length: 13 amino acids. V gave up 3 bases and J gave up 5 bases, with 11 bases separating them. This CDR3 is CASSLGLGDEQYF. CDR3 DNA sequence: TGTGCCAGCAGTTTGGGCTTAGGGGACGAGCAGTACTTC.

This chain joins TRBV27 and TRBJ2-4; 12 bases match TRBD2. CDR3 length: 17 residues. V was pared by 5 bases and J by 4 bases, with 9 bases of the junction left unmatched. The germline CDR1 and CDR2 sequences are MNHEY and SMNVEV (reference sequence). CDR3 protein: CASSPLLAGGRKNIQYF. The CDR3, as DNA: TGTGCCAGCAGTCCCTTACTAGCGGGAGGTCGAAAAAACATTCAGTACTTC.

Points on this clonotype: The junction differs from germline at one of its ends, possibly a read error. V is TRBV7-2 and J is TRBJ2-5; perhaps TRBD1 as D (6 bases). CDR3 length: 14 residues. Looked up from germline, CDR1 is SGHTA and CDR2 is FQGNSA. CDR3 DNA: TGTGCCAGCAGCTTCATGTGGGGGCAAGGGACCCAGTACTTC. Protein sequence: CASSFMWGQGTQYF.

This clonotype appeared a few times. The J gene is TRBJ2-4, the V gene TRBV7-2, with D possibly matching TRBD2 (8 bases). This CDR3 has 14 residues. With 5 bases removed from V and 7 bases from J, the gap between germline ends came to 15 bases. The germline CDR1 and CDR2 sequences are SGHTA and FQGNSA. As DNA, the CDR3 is TGTGCCAGCAGCATGGGACAGCGGGGGAACATTCAGTACTTC. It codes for CASSMGQRGNIQYF.

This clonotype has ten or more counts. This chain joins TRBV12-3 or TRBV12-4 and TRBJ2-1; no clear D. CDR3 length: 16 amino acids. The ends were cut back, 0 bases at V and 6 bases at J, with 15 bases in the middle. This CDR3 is CASSLARHSLGNEQFF. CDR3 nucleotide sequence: TGTGCCAGCAGTTTAGCGCGACATTCCCTCGGCAATGAGCAGTTCTTC.